This TCR beta chain was sequenced for a study of T cells in Graves' hyperthyroidism and ophthalmopathy. This clonotype was recorded many times. The CDR3 runs to 12 residues. Per the germline V gene, CDR1 is MNHEY and CDR2 is SMNVEV (reference sequence). V lost 8 bases, J lost 7 bases, and 3 bases stayed unmatched. Amplification targeted TCR beta CDR3 regions from RNA transcripts. First-round RT-PCR with HTBI primers amplified the TCR CDR3 region. TCRdb analysed the multiplex PCR reads with MiXCR anew, one entry per CDR3 protein. This sample yields 470,000 or so distinct CDR3 sequences, of which roughly 20% are seen a single time; 26% belongs to the top ten.

The rearrangement links TRBV27 to TRBJ1-2, with TRBD1 identical over 11 bases. The sequence derives from a man aged 18-30 years with Graves' hyperthyroidism. The material sequenced was blood. The CDR3 region is CASGTGGGGYTF. In DNA form, the CDR3 reads TGTGCCAGCGGGACAGGGGGAGGTGGCTACACCTTC.